The 17 T cell receptor beta chains listed next were all sequenced from one sample in a study of shared clonotypes between healthy human individuals. The method was immunoSEQ multiplex PCR; TCRdb's version includes in-frame clones alone and lacks a portion of them. The sample includes 2,100,000 or so clones, nearly 97% of them seen just once. What was sequenced was naive CD4+ T cells sorted from blood. Subset in this sample: CD45RA+ positively selected. The source is a man younger than 30 in good health.

The V and J genes are TRBV6-5 and TRBJ2-3, with D possibly being TRBD1 or TRBD2 (5 bases each). The CDR3 is 13 amino acids. Germline values: CDR1 MNHEY, CDR2 SVGAGI. Trimming removed 5 bases from V and 4 bases from J, with 10 bases in between. The CDR3 DNA sequence: TGTGCCAGCAGTGTGGGGACGGCAGATACGCAGTATTTT. As protein: CASSVGTADTQYF.

This rearrangement joins TRBV13 to TRBJ1-1; a possible D gene is TRBD1 (6 bases). Germline values: CDR1 PRHDT, CDR2 FYEKMQ (reference sequence). The CDR3 totals 13 residues. V was clipped by 5 bases and J by 4 bases, with 11 bases between them. CDR3 sequence reads: CASSKRGGTEAFF. The CDR3 DNA reads TGTGCCAGCAGCAAAAGGGGGGGCACTGAAGCTTTCTTT.

V is TRBV7-2 and J is TRBJ2-5, with TRBD2 matching over 8 bases. This CDR3 is built from 14 residues. Per the germline V gene, CDR1 is SGHTA and CDR2 is FQGNSA. J gave up 6 bases and V 5 bases, and 8 bases lay outside the gene matches. CDR3 loop: CASSKSGSEQTQYF. The CDR3, as DNA: TGTGCCAGCAGCAAAAGCGGGAGCGAGCAGACCCAGTACTTC.

The rearrangement links TRBV28 to TRBJ2-5, with no clear D. V lost 2 bases and J lost 5, with 9 bases in between. This CDR3 is 13 amino acids long. The germline V gene encodes CDR1 MDHEN and CDR2 SYDVKM. CDR3 in DNA: TGTGCCAGCAGTTTAATGATAGGGGAGACCCAGTACTTC. It translates to CASSLMIGETQYF.

The chain uses TRBV4-3 and TRBJ2-2, with D uncertain. V was trimmed by 0 bases and J by 6 bases, leaving 14 bases between them. Germline V gene data show CDR1 as LGHNA and CDR2 as YSLEER. This CDR3 has 16 residues. The CDR3 bases are TGCGCCAGCAGCCAAGATCAATGGGTGACCGCCGGGGAGCTGTTTTTT. Amino acid sequence: CASSQDQWVTAGELFF.

V and J are TRBV6-1 and TRBJ2-7, with no clear D. Germline V lookup: CDR1 MNHNS, CDR2 SASEGT. V was shortened by 3 bases and J by 4 bases, with 13 bases between the two germline ends. This CDR3 spans 14 amino acids. The CDR3 region is CASSDSRHLYEQYF. The CDR3 DNA follows: TGTGCCAGCAGTGATTCGCGACACCTATACGAGCAGTACTTC.

In its sample, this clone was seen once. The rearrangement joins TRBV19 to TRBJ1-5; 8 positions agree with TRBD1. The CDR3 loop spans 14 amino acids. CDR1 and CDR2 from the germline V gene are LNHDA and SQIVND (reference sequence). V was pared by 6 bases and J by 2 bases, with 3 bases of the junction left unmatched. CDR3 bases: TGTGCCAGTAGCGGGACAGGTCGCAATCAGCCCCAGCATTTT. The encoded protein is CASSGTGRNQPQHF.

The genes are TRBV9 and TRBJ1-4; D perhaps matches TRBD1 (5 bases). CDR3 length: 15 amino acids. V lost 0 bases, J lost 3 bases, and 9 bases lay in between. The germline V gene encodes CDR1 SGDLS and CDR2 YYNGEE. The CDR3 loop reads CASSVEGEPNEKLFF. For the CDR3, the DNA is TGTGCCAGCAGCGTAGAAGGGGAACCTAATGAAAAACTGTTTTTT.

The chain uses TRBV9 and TRBJ1-1; 9 nucleotides align to TRBD1. The CDR3 is 15 residues long. Germline loops: CDR1 SGDLS, CDR2 YYNGEE. The junction had 4 bases not matched to a gene; V was cut back by 3 bases and J by 1 base. The CDR3 DNA reads as TGTGCCAGCAGCGGCTACAGGGGGCGGAACACTGAAGCTTTCTTT. Translation gives CASSGYRGRNTEAFF.

Of note for this clone: This specimen includes other DNA sequences encoding the same CDR3. V usage is TRBV5-4 and J usage is TRBJ1-2; possible D gene TRBD1, 5 bases. CDR3 length: 12 amino acids. Germline CDR1 SGHNT, CDR2 YYREEE (reference sequence). Trimming pared 0 bases from V and 7 bases from J, leaving 7 bases between. CDR3 DNA: TGTGCCAGCAGCTTGGCGGGGCGTGGCTACACCTTC. Its protein is CASSLAGRGYTF.

The count of this clone is one. Other DNA variants within this sample encode the same CDR3. The chain employs TRBV6-1 and TRBJ1-2; D not resolved. V lost 6 bases and J 3 bases, leaving 11 bases between the germline ends. CDR3 length: 13 residues. Looked up from germline, CDR1 is MNHNS and CDR2 is SASEGT. This CDR3 reads CASSKEGYYGYTF. The CDR3 bases are TGTGCCAGCAGCAAAGAGGGTTACTATGGCTACACCTTC.

The rearrangement links TRBV5-6 to TRBJ2-5; weak D call: TRBD1 (5 bases). The CDR3 spans 12 residues. The germline CDR1 and CDR2 sequences are SGHDT and YYEEEE. With 4 bases removed from V and 3 bases from J, the gap between germline ends came to 7 bases. This chain's CDR3 is CASSRQKETQYF. Written as DNA, the CDR3 is TGTGCCAGCAGCCGACAGAAAGAGACCCAGTACTTC.

The V and J genes are TRBV19 and TRBJ2-5; no clear D. Germline lookup yields CDR1 LNHDA and CDR2 SQIVND (reference sequence). V gave up 6 bases and J gave up 5 bases, with 13 bases separating them. This CDR3 is built from 13 residues. The CDR3 DNA sequence: TGTGCCAGTAGCTTATTCGTCCGTGAGACCCAGTACTTC. Its protein is CASSLFVRETQYF. The full variable domain, with the rest looked up from reference TRBV19 and TRBJ2-5, is DGGITQSPKYLFRKEGQNVTLSCEQNLNHDAMYWYRQDPGQGLRLIYYSQIVNDFQKGDIAEGYSVSREKKESFPLTVTSAQKNPTAFYLCASSLFVRETQYFGPGTRLLVL.

The chain combines TRBV28 with TRBJ2-5; 11 nucleotides align to TRBD2. Germline assignment: CDR1 MDHEN and CDR2 SYDVKM. The CDR3 has 18 amino acids. The V segment lost 4 bases and the J segment 7 bases; nucleotides outside the gene matches: 17. Here the CDR3 reads CASSSTLELAGGRGTQYF. The DNA of the CDR3 is TGTGCCAGCAGTTCCACGCTTGAGCTAGCGGGGGGCAGGGGGACCCAGTACTTC.

The chain employs TRBV6-4 and TRBJ1-3, with a weak D call TRBD1 (6 bases). This CDR3 comprises 14 residues. V was pared by 4 bases and J by 4 bases, with 11 bases between. Germline V CDR1 and CDR2: MRHNA, SNTAGT. CDR3: CASSVRGKGNTIYF. In nucleotides, the CDR3 is TGTGCCAGCAGTGTTAGGGGGAAGGGAAACACCATATATTTT.

In DNA form, the CDR3 reads TGTGCCACCCAGGGACTAGCGGCGTACAATGAGCAGTTCTTC. This codes for CATQGLAAYNEQFF. This chain connects TRBV6-1 to TRBJ2-1, with 11 positions matching TRBD2. The CDR3 totals 14 residues. Losses at the gene ends were 10 bases for V and 4 bases for J; bases not matched to a gene: 6. From germline, CDR1 is MNHNS and CDR2 SASEGT.

The V and J genes are TRBV5-4 and TRBJ2-3, with 8 nucleotides matching TRBD1. CDR1 is SGHNT, CDR2 YYREEE, per germline (reference sequence). V shed 5 bases, J shed 5 bases, and the junction held 16 bases outside the gene matches. This CDR3 region has 17 residues. CDR3: CASSLEGWTGRGDTQYF. In nucleotides, the CDR3 is TGTGCCAGCAGTTTAGAGGGTTGGACAGGGAGAGGAGATACGCAGTATTTT.